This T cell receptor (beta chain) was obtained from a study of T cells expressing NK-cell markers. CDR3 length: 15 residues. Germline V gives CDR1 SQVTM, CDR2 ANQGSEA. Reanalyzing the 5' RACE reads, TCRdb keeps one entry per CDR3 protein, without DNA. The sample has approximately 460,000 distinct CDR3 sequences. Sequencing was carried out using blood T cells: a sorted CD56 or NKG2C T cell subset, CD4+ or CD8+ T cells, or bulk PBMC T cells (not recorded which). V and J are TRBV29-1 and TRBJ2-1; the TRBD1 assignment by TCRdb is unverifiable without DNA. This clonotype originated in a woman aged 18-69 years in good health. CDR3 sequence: CSDGLPDRVSNEQFF.